The 27 T cell receptor beta chains in this list originate from one sample, sequenced in a study of T cells in narcolepsy. Libraries were prepared by immunoSEQ multiplex PCR; TCRdb keeps only in-frame clonotypes and omits some of them. Counted here are under 40,000 clones, roughly four fifths occurring once; the ten biggest clones make up about 0.66%. Specimen: memory (CD45RA-) CD4+ T cells from blood. Receptors were obtained from a human donor in good health.

The sample holds a few counts of this clone. CDR3 sequence (DNA): TGTGCCACCACCTCATACAGGGACACTGAAGCTTTCTTT. This gives the protein CATTSYRDTEAFF. V usage is TRBV6-1 and J usage is TRBJ1-1; the D gene is possibly TRBD1 (6 bases). From germline, CDR1 is MNHNS and CDR2 SASEGT. This CDR3 comprises 13 residues. V lost 10 bases and J lost 3, with 15 bases in between.

This clone came up a few times. The V call is TRBV7-2, the J call TRBJ1-6; unclear D gene. Trimming cost V 1 base and J 8 bases, with 12 bases left between them. The CDR3 is 15 residues long. The germline V gene has CDR1 SGHTA and CDR2 FQGNSA. The CDR3 region is CASSLVQVMDSPLHF. Written as DNA, the CDR3 is TGTGCCAGCAGCTTAGTCCAGGTCATGGATTCACCCCTCCACTTT. Full variable domain (remainder filled in from reference TRBV7-2 and TRBJ1-6): GAGVSQSPSNKVTEKGKDVELRCDPISGHTALYWYRQSLGQGLEFLIYFQGNSAPDKSGLPSDRFSAERTGGSVSTLTIQRTQQEDSAVYLCASSLVQVMDSPLHFGNGTRLTVT.

The rearrangement uses TRBV9 and TRBJ1-2, with D unclear. The CDR3 is 13 residues long. Germline loops: CDR1 SGDLS, CDR2 YYNGEE. V lost 3 bases and J lost 7, with 13 bases in between. CDR3: CASSAWGLPGYTF. The CDR3 DNA reads TGTGCCAGCAGCGCCTGGGGTCTCCCTGGCTACACCTTC.

V usage is TRBV27 and J usage is TRBJ2-5; D call uncertain. The CDR3 is 14 amino acids. CDR1 and CDR2 from the germline V gene are MNHEY and SMNVEV (reference sequence). The germline V and J ends were trimmed by 0 bases and 1 base, with 6 bases remaining between them. CDR3 amino acids: CASSLSARQETQYF. CDR3 in DNA: TGTGCCAGCAGTTTATCCGCCCGCCAAGAGACCCAGTACTTC.

The chain carries TRBV28 and TRBJ1-5; no clear D. This CDR3 spans 15 amino acids. Trimming stripped 5 bases from V and 2 bases from J, with 13 bases between. Germline CDR1 MDHEN, CDR2 SYDVKM. This CDR3 reads CASSRGRVGNQPQHF. The CDR3 DNA reads as TGTGCCAGCAGTCGAGGACGGGTAGGCAATCAGCCCCAGCATTTT.

V gene TRBV5-4 combines with J gene TRBJ2-5, with 7 positions matching TRBD1. This CDR3 spans 14 amino acids. The junction had 11 bases not matched to a gene; V was cut back by 3 bases and J by 9 bases. Germline V gene lookup returns CDR1 SGHNT and CDR2 YYREEE (reference sequence). CDR3 loop: CASSSNRDQGAQYF. The CDR3 bases are TGTGCCAGCAGCTCAAATCGGGACCAGGGGGCCCAGTACTTC. The full variable domain, rest sourced from reference TRBV5-4 and TRBJ2-5, is ETGVTQSPTHLIKTRGQQVTLRCSSQSGHNTVSWYQQALGQGPQFIFQYYREEENGRGNFPPRFSGLQFPNYSSELNVNALELDDSALYLCASSSNRDQGAQYFGPGTRLLVL.

This clone came up a few times. The junction shows a germline mismatch at one end, possibly a read error. In the same sample, other DNA sequences code for this CDR3. This chain connects TRBV27 to TRBJ1-5; tentatively, D is TRBD1 (5 bases). CDR3 length: 14 residues. The germline gives CDR1 MNHEY, CDR2 SMNVEV (reference sequence). As DNA, the CDR3 is TGTGCCAGCAGTCTTCTATGGGGCAACCAGCCCCAGCATTTT. Translation: CASSLLWGNQPQHF.

This chain connects TRBV6-1 to TRBJ2-2; D might be TRBD1 (6 bases). V shed 4 bases and J shed 0 bases, with 9 bases lying between them. There are 15 residues in the CDR3. Germline V gives CDR1 MNHNS, CDR2 SASEGT. This chain's CDR3 is CASSGWTANTGELFF. The CDR3 DNA reads as TGTGCCAGCAGTGGGTGGACAGCGAACACCGGGGAGCTGTTTTTT.

The chain uses TRBV4-3 and TRBJ2-5; the D gene is possibly TRBD2 (5 bases). V was shortened by 0 bases and J by 8 bases, with 16 bases between the two germline ends. Per germline, CDR1 LGHNA and CDR2 YSLEER. The CDR3 spans 15 residues. CDR3 sequence reads: CASSQEISGLGTQYF. CDR3 coding DNA: TGCGCCAGCAGCCAAGAGATTTCGGGGTTGGGAACCCAGTACTTC.

The genes are TRBV5-1 and TRBJ1-2; 10 bases agree with TRBD1. Germline-derived CDR1 and CDR2 are SGHRS and YFSETQ. V lost 5 bases and J lost 6; bases outside the gene matches: 10. The CDR3 consists of 15 residues. The CDR3 loop reads CASSSLTGGADGYTF. DNA for the CDR3: TGCGCCAGCAGTTCCTTGACAGGGGGCGCGGATGGCTACACCTTC.

The chain has TRBV18 and TRBJ2-5, with D perhaps TRBD2 (6 bases). V was pared by 6 bases and J by 5 bases, with 13 bases between. Germline loops: CDR1 KGHSH, CDR2 LQKENI. This CDR3 contains 13 residues. CDR3 loop: CASSPGRGETQYF. The CDR3 DNA sequence: TGTGCCAGCTCTCCTGGCCGGGGGGAGACCCAGTACTTC.

J is TRBJ1-5 and V is TRBV2; 9 nucleotides align to TRBD1. The CDR3 consists of 14 residues. Per the germline V gene, CDR1 is SNHLY and CDR2 is FYNNEI. Germline trimming cut 7 bases from V and 9 bases from J; bases unmatched to any gene: 10. The CDR3 region has the DNA TGTGCCAGCATCCGGGACAGGGAGCAAGGGCCCCAGCATTTT. Translation gives CASIRDREQGPQHF.

J is TRBJ2-3 and V is TRBV11-2; tentatively, D is TRBD2 (5 bases). V was trimmed by 2 bases and J by 1 base, leaving 16 bases between them. Germline V gene lookup returns CDR1 SGHAT and CDR2 FQNNGV. The CDR3 loop spans 17 amino acids. Here the CDR3 DNA reads TGTGCCAGCAGCTTAAGAAGGGCTGGTAGCGGCACAGATACGCAGTATTTT. This translates into CASSLRRAGSGTDTQYF.

The CDR3 region has the DNA TGTGCCAGCAGCCAGGGAACTGAAGCTTTCTTT. Translation: CASSQGTEAFF. The chain is built from TRBV6-4 and TRBJ1-1; the D gene is possibly TRBD1 (5 bases). Germline CDR1 reads MRHNA; CDR2 reads SNTAGT. The V end lost 6 bases, the J end lost 5 bases, and 7 bases lay between the germline ends. This CDR3 is built from 11 residues.

The CDR3 bases are TGTGCCAGCCGAGAGGTCAGCAATCAGCCCCAGCATTTT. Protein sequence: CASREVSNQPQHF. V is TRBV19 and J is TRBJ1-5; D is unresolved. V lost 9 bases and J lost 1, with 10 bases in between. CDR1 is LNHDA, CDR2 SQIVND, per germline (reference sequence). The CDR3 has 13 residues.

This sequence joins TRBV7-2 and TRBJ1-6; D unresolved. The CDR3 is made up of 12 amino acids. V lost 5 bases and J 10 bases, leaving 9 bases between the germline ends. CDR1 is SGHTA and CDR2 is FQGNSA in the germline V gene. The chain's CDR3 is CASSPSGSPLHF. CDR3 nucleotide sequence: TGTGCCAGCAGCCCAAGCGGATCACCCCTCCACTTT. Full variable domain (remainder filled in from reference TRBV7-2 and TRBJ1-6): GAGVSQSPSNKVTEKGKDVELRCDPISGHTALYWYRQSLGQGLEFLIYFQGNSAPDKSGLPSDRFSAERTGGSVSTLTIQRTQQEDSAVYLCASSPSGSPLHFGNGTRLTVT.

This clone occurred once. The chain is built from TRBV13 and TRBJ1-2; D gene ambiguous. This CDR3 is built from 13 residues. Per the germline V gene, CDR1 is PRHDT and CDR2 is FYEKMQ (reference sequence). The V and J ends lost 7 bases and 3 bases respectively, with 12 bases between them. CDR3 bases: TGTGCCAGCAAGTCCGGGCAGGACTATGGCTACACCTTC. Protein sequence: CASKSGQDYGYTF.

CDR3 DNA: TGTGCCACCAGCAAGGGATATGGGACAGGGGCTCCGACCAGCAATCAGCCCCAGCATTTT. Protein: CATSKGYGTGAPTSNQPQHF. The chain employs TRBV15 and TRBJ1-5; TRBD1 matches at 10 bases. The CDR3 loop spans 20 amino acids. V lost 4 bases to trimming and J lost 1 base; unmatched junction nucleotides: 16. The V gene's germline CDR1 is LNHNV and CDR2 YYDKDF (reference sequence).

The V call is TRBV6-5, the J call TRBJ2-7; D not certain. This CDR3 region has 11 residues. Germline assignment: CDR1 MNHEY and CDR2 SVGAGI. Trimming left V 4 bases short and J 5 bases short, with 6 bases between. The CDR3 nucleotides read TGTGCCAGCAGTTTGCCCGACGAGCAGTACGTC. This codes for CASSLPDEQYV.

This clone appeared once. The chain recombines TRBV6-5 with TRBJ1-1, with a possible D match to TRBD1 (5 bases). CDR1 and CDR2 (germline): MNHEY, SVGAGI. Trimming took 2 bases from V and 3 from J, leaving 7 bases between them. The CDR3 spans 13 residues. This CDR3 is CASSYEGHTEAFF. The CDR3 nucleotides read TGTGCCAGCAGTTACGAGGGGCACACTGAAGCTTTCTTT.

This clone was seen just once. The V gene is TRBV5-1, the J gene TRBJ2-6; D may be TRBD1 (5 bases). Germline lookup yields CDR1 SGHRS and CDR2 YFSETQ. The CDR3 is made up of 19 amino acids. Trimming removed 0 bases from V and 2 bases from J, with 18 bases in between. For the CDR3, the DNA is TGCGCCAGCAGCTTGGGAGATCCAAGGAAAGGGGCTGGGGCCAACGTCCTGACTTTC. Protein product: CASSLGDPRKGAGANVLTF.

In this sample, this clone turned up once. The chain recombines TRBV6-5 with TRBJ2-7, with D uncertain. CDR3 length equals 15 residues. Germline values: CDR1 MNHEY, CDR2 SVGAGI. V was trimmed by 6 bases and J by 3 bases, leaving 18 bases between them. CDR3: CASSRSQAEFYEQYV. In nucleotides, the CDR3 is TGTGCCAGCAGCCGTTCGCAGGCGGAATTCTACGAGCAGTACGTC.

On this clone: The same CDR3 is also encoded by other DNA sequences in this sample. The chain links TRBV6-5 to TRBJ2-1; TRBD2 agrees at 8 bases. V lost 6 bases, J lost 7 bases, and 11 bases stayed unmatched. CDR1 is MNHEY, CDR2 SVGAGI, per germline. There are 15 residues in the CDR3. CDR3 amino acids: CASRPSPGGGNEQFF. In DNA form, the CDR3 reads TGTGCCAGCAGGCCCTCCCCGGGGGGGGGAAATGAGCAGTTCTTC.

This clone was seen a single time. One end of the junction is discordant with germline, which a read error may explain. The CDR3 loop is CASGLAPGDRAF. CDR3 coding DNA: TGTGCCAGCGGCCTCGCCCCGGGAGACCGCGCCTTT. The chain is built from TRBV14 and TRBJ1-1; D not resolved. CDR3 length: 12 amino acids. Germline V gives CDR1 SGHDN, CDR2 FVKESK.

The V and J genes are TRBV6-5 and TRBJ1-2; D is possibly TRBD1 (5 bases). Germline-derived CDR1 and CDR2 are MNHEY and SVGAGI. CDR3 length equals 14 residues. V was shortened by 6 bases and J by 8 bases, with 19 bases between the two germline ends. Here the CDR3 DNA reads TGTGCCAGCAGGAGTGGGGGGACCCTGACGGGCTACACCTTC. This translates into CASRSGGTLTGYTF.

The rearrangement links TRBV18 to TRBJ1-5; tentatively, D is TRBD1 (5 bases). Germline V gene sequence: CDR1 KGHSH, CDR2 LQKENI. This CDR3 has 17 residues. Trimming removed 3 bases from V and 1 base from J, with 16 bases in between. CDR3 sequence: CASSPTGPGNSNQPQHF. CDR3 in DNA: TGTGCCAGCTCACCTACAGGACCGGGGAACAGCAATCAGCCCCAGCATTTT.

This sequence joins TRBV28 and TRBJ2-7; tentatively, D is TRBD1 (5 bases). CDR3 length: 13 residues. The V end was cut by 5 bases, the J end by 2 bases, with 10 bases between. Germline assignment: CDR1 MDHEN and CDR2 SYDVKM. CDR3 amino acids: CASSLGQTYEQYV. For the CDR3, the DNA is TGTGCCAGCAGTCTGGGGCAGACCTACGAGCAGTACGTC.